Only one count was recorded for the clone carrying this T cell receptor beta chain. A clone one base away is much larger, so this may be a read error. The entry originates in a study of T cells in Graves' hyperthyroidism and ophthalmopathy. The V gene lost 5 bases and the J gene lost 8 bases, with 22 bases spanning the gap. This CDR3 has 16 amino acids. Germline-derived CDR1 and CDR2 are SGHDT and YYEEEE. Amplification yielded TCR beta CDR3 regions, with RNA transcripts as the source. The TCR CDR3 first-round RT-PCR relied on the HTBI primer set. TCRdb ran MiXCR on the multiplex PCR reads and lists one entry per CDR3 protein. This table has fewer than 650,000 distinct CDR3 sequences, around 14% appearing once.

The TCR comes from a woman younger than 35 with Graves' ophthalmopathy. Sequencing input: blood. The chain links TRBV5-6 to TRBJ1-4; D is unresolved. The CDR3 DNA reads as TGTGCCAGCAGTTCGGGTCCCCGGGCCCGGGAGGAAAAACTGTTTTTT. It encodes CASSSGPRAREEKLFF.